This T cell receptor (beta chain) originates from a study of shared clonotypes between healthy human individuals. Looked up from germline, CDR1 is SGDLS and CDR2 is YYNGEE. V was clipped by 0 bases and J by 3 bases, with 9 bases between them. The CDR3 length is 14 residues. Methods used by the authors: For the immunoSEQ data, sequences were junction-only without quality scores, so filtering differed. Some clones are missing from TCRdb's copy, which holds only in-frame ones; the method was immunoSEQ multiplex PCR. The V and J calls and the clone size are those of that table, but D and trimming were determined from the DNA. Here the sample spans 2 million to 2.5 million clones, roughly 91% being singletons. Only a few counts were recorded for this clone. Naive CD8 cells lacked CD45RO and underwent positive selection for CCR7, leaving out terminally differentiated effector memory CD45RA+ cells.

The chain uses TRBV9 and TRBJ1-2; possible D gene TRBD1, 5 bases. The sample comprised naive CD8+ T cells from PBMCs. This receptor was obtained from a man aged 18 to 35 in good health. Some clones in this sample may be carry-over from other donors' samples. CDR3 nucleotides: TGTGCCAGCAGCGTAGACGCAGGGTACTATGGCTACACCTTC. Translating gives CASSVDAGYYGYTF.